This T cell receptor beta chain derives from a study of technical replicates of blood from a handful of donors. Here immunoSEQ multiplex PCR was the method, and the copy in TCRdb shows in-frame clones only, minus some. The repertoire holds about 76,000 clones, with 90% to 95% as singletons. Trimming removed 3 bases from V and 7 bases from J; junction bases left unmatched: 4. The CDR3 totals 15 residues. Looked up from germline, CDR1 is SGDLS and CDR2 is YYNGEE. The TCR was taken from a human donor in good health. Sequenced: T cells isolated from PBMCs. The chain couples TRBV9 to TRBJ2-1; 13 bases align to TRBD2. The CDR3 sequence: CASSARLAGGNEQFF. In DNA form, the CDR3 reads TGTGCCAGCAGCGCAAGACTAGCGGGAGGAAATGAGCAGTTCTTC.